What follows are 30 T cell receptor beta chains derived from one specimen sequenced in a study of graft-versus-host responses after intestinal transplantation. Their antigens remain unidentified. Some clones are missing from TCRdb's copy, which holds only in-frame ones; the method was immunoSEQ multiplex PCR. The data contain just under 50,000 clones, roughly 84% of them singletons. Material: unstimulated CD4+ T cells sorted from spleen or lymph node cells, obtained before transplant. All receptors derive from a human donor who was the organ donor for an intestinal transplant.

This clone was seen a few times. The chain is built from TRBV30 and TRBJ1-2; D gene uncertain. The CDR3 extends over 12 amino acids. Trimming took 0 bases from V and 0 from J, leaving 2 bases between them. Looked up from germline, CDR1 is GTSNPN and CDR2 is SVGIG (reference sequence). CDR3 protein: CAWSVSNYGYTF. Written as DNA, the CDR3 is TGTGCCTGGAGTGTATCTAACTATGGCTACACCTTC.

The CDR3 DNA follows: TGTGCCAGCAGCTTAGTACTAGCGGGAGTCGTTGAGCAGTTCTTC. Encoded protein: CASSLVLAGVVEQFF. The chain uses TRBV7-8 and TRBJ2-1, with TRBD2 matching over 11 bases. V shed 1 base, J shed 9 bases, and the junction held 5 bases outside the gene matches. Per the germline V gene, CDR1 is SGHVS and CDR2 is FQNEAQ. The CDR3 sequence is 15 residues long.

This clone was recorded a few times. The chain employs TRBV5-6 and TRBJ1-1; TRBD1 agrees at 7 bases. Germline V gene data show CDR1 as SGHDT and CDR2 as YYEEEE. This CDR3 region has 11 residues. The V segment lost 5 bases and the J segment 6 bases; nucleotides outside the gene matches: 1. CDR3 in amino acids: CASRGTAEAFF. The CDR3 DNA reads as TGTGCCAGCAGGGGGACAGCTGAAGCTTTCTTT.

J is TRBJ1-2 and V is TRBV30; D gene ambiguous. The CDR3 is 15 amino acids. Germline-derived CDR1 and CDR2 are GTSNPN and SVGIG (reference sequence). The V gene lost 0 bases and the J gene lost 4 bases, with 15 bases spanning the gap. Here the CDR3 reads CAWSVSPTAGYGYTF. The CDR3, as DNA: TGTGCCTGGAGTGTTTCCCCTACAGCGGGCTATGGCTACACCTTC.

The chain combines TRBV7-2 with TRBJ1-5; TRBD1 might be the D (5 bases). CDR1 is SGHTA and CDR2 is FQGNSA in the germline V gene. With 5 bases removed from V and 4 bases from J, the gap between germline ends came to 9 bases. This CDR3 has 13 residues. The CDR3 reads CASSRGGNQPQHF. The CDR3 coding sequence is TGTGCCAGCAGCCGGGGGGGAAATCAGCCCCAGCATTTT. The full variable domain, in which reference TRBV7-2 and TRBJ1-5 provide the parts outside the CDR3, is GAGVSQSPSNKVTEKGKDVELRCDPISGHTALYWYRQSLGQGLEFLIYFQGNSAPDKSGLPSDRFSAERTGGSVSTLTIQRTQQEDSAVYLCASSRGGNQPQHFGDGTRLSIL.

The CDR3 nucleotides are TGTGCCAGTTCTTACAGGTTTCTGAACACTGAAGCTTTCTTT. Residues: CASSYRFLNTEAFF. V usage is TRBV2 and J usage is TRBJ1-1, with D possibly TRBD1 on 5 matching bases. Germline V CDR1 and CDR2: SNHLY, FYNNEI. This CDR3 is built from 14 residues. Trimming shortened V by 9 bases and J by 0 bases, and 14 bases separated the two germline ends.

This chain uses TRBV9 with TRBJ1-3; unclear D gene. CDR3 length: 16 residues. V dropped 0 bases and J dropped 0 bases, with 10 bases sitting between them. Germline V lookup: CDR1 SGDLS, CDR2 YYNGEE. Written as DNA, the CDR3 is TGTGCCAGCAGCGTAGCAACCCCCTTCTCTGGAAACACCATATATTTT. Protein product: CASSVATPFSGNTIYF.

The chain combines TRBV6-6 with TRBJ1-6; perhaps TRBD1 as D (6 bases). V was pared by 2 bases and J by 11 bases, with 10 bases between. This CDR3 has 13 residues. CDR1 and CDR2 from the germline V gene are MNHNY and SVGAGI (reference sequence). The CDR3: CASSYQGIPPLHF. The CDR3 DNA reads TGTGCCAGCAGTTACCAGGGGATTCCACCCCTCCACTTT.

A few counts support this clone. As DNA, the CDR3 is TGTGCCAGTATCTCGGACAGGCAGTGGACTGAAGCTTTCTTT. Amino acid sequence: CASISDRQWTEAFF. The chain uses TRBV19 and TRBJ1-1, with 7 nucleotides matching TRBD1. The CDR3 sequence is 14 residues long. Unmatched junction bases numbered 10, after V lost 7 bases and J lost 5 bases. Germline CDR1 is LNHDA and CDR2 is SQIVND (reference sequence).

This clone was found once. V gene TRBV19 combines with J gene TRBJ1-2; perhaps TRBD1 as D (5 bases). The germline V and J ends were trimmed by 3 bases and 3 bases, with 14 bases remaining between them. Germline-derived CDR1 and CDR2 are LNHDA and SQIVND (reference sequence). The CDR3 contains 15 residues. The CDR3 nucleotides are TGTGCCAGTAGTATTTATGTAGGGACGGACTATGGCTACACCTTC. Encoded protein: CASSIYVGTDYGYTF.

The chain combines TRBV2 with TRBJ1-1; 8 bases match TRBD1. With 6 bases clipped from V and 0 bases from J, the junction kept 12 bases outside the gene matches. The CDR3 has 17 residues. The germline gives CDR1 SNHLY, CDR2 FYNNEI. CDR3 DNA sequence: TGTGCCAGCAGGACCGACAGGGGACGCTACTTGAACACTGAAGCTTTCTTT. Translation gives CASRTDRGRYLNTEAFF.

The chain links TRBV7-9 to TRBJ1-4; 8 bases align to TRBD1. Germline CDR1 reads SEHNR; CDR2 reads FQNEAQ (reference sequence). The trim removed 5 bases at V and 0 bases at J, leaving 11 bases unmatched. This CDR3 has 18 residues. The CDR3 coding sequence is TGTGCCAGCAGCCCCCTGGGGACAGGTTCTGCAACTAATGAAAAACTGTTTTTT. It yields the protein CASSPLGTGSATNEKLFF.

CDR3 protein: CASSIPGPSSYNEQFF. CDR3 nucleotide sequence: TGCGCCAGCAGCATTCCGGGCCCTAGCTCCTACAATGAGCAGTTCTTC. This chain links TRBV4-1 with TRBJ2-1; D is uncertain. Germline V lookup: CDR1 MGHRA, CDR2 YSYEKL. The CDR3 spans 16 residues. Trimming removed 5 bases at V and 0 bases at J, with 14 bases between.

This clone was seen more than once but under ten times. J is TRBJ2-7 and V is TRBV5-5, with D possibly being TRBD1 or TRBD2 (5 bases each). The germline V gene has CDR1 SGHKS and CDR2 YYEKEE (reference sequence). The V end lost 1 base, the J end lost 0 bases, and 14 bases lay between the germline ends. The CDR3 length is 16 residues. The CDR3 nucleotides read TGTGCCAGCAGCTTGAGGTCCCGGGACGGCTCCTACGAGCAGTACTTC. This translates into CASSLRSRDGSYEQYF.

The V and J genes are TRBV30 and TRBJ1-1; D is unresolved. V was shortened by 2 bases and J by 8 bases, with 12 bases between the two germline ends. This CDR3 spans 12 amino acids. Germline values: CDR1 GTSNPN, CDR2 SVGIG (reference sequence). The CDR3: CAWSQWRAEAFF. CDR3 bases: TGTGCCTGGAGTCAGTGGAGGGCCGAAGCTTTCTTT.

There are a few counts of this clone. The chain has TRBV27 and TRBJ2-7; 9 positions match TRBD1. The V gene end was trimmed by 2 bases and the J gene end by 2 bases; junction bases not matched to a gene: 1. This CDR3 is built from 14 residues. Germline assignment: CDR1 MNHEY and CDR2 SMNVEV (reference sequence). The CDR3 bases are TGTGCCAGCAGTTTACACAGGGGGCCCTACGAGCAGTACTTC. It yields the protein CASSLHRGPYEQYF.

The chain joins TRBV7-8 to TRBJ2-7; no reliable D call. The CDR3 loop spans 14 amino acids. V was cut by 1 base and J by 0 bases, with 7 bases left in between. Germline loops: CDR1 SGHVS, CDR2 FQNEAQ. CDR3 amino acids: CASSLGGVSYEQYF. Written as DNA, the CDR3 is TGTGCCAGCAGCTTAGGAGGCGTCTCCTACGAGCAGTACTTC.

The V and J genes are TRBV5-6 and TRBJ2-7; maybe TRBD1 (7 bases). CDR1 and CDR2 from the germline V gene are SGHDT and YYEEEE. The V gene lost 6 bases and the J gene lost 0 bases, with 19 bases spanning the gap. The CDR3 is 16 residues long. The CDR3 protein is CASTPQGGGTSYEQYF. Written as DNA, the CDR3 is TGTGCCAGCACCCCTCAGGGGGGCGGGACCTCCTACGAGCAGTACTTC.

The chain joins TRBV4-1 to TRBJ1-2; tentatively, D is TRBD1 (6 bases). CDR3 length: 12 residues. Germline-derived CDR1 and CDR2 are MGHRA and YSYEKL. V gave up 3 bases and J gave up 6 bases, with 8 bases separating them. CDR3 sequence (DNA): TGCGCCAGCAGCCACAGGGGAGATGGCTACACCTTC. This sequence encodes CASSHRGDGYTF.

The chain has TRBV5-4 and TRBJ1-3, with D unclear. CDR3 size: 16 residues. Trimming pared 0 bases from V and 4 bases from J, leaving 14 bases between. Germline CDR1 and CDR2: SGHNT and YYREEE (reference sequence). CDR3 sequence (DNA): TGTGCCAGCAGCTTGGGTGGTCGGACCCCGGGAAACACCATATATTTT. Its translation: CASSLGGRTPGNTIYF. The complete variable domain, with remaining parts taken from reference TRBV5-4 and TRBJ1-3, reads ETGVTQSPTHLIKTRGQQVTLRCSSQSGHNTVSWYQQALGQGPQFIFQYYREEENGRGNFPPRFSGLQFPNYSSELNVNALELDDSALYLCASSLGGRTPGNTIYFGEGSWLTVV.

The V and J genes are TRBV18 and TRBJ2-7, with D unclear. The V and J ends lost 1 base and 3 bases respectively, with 4 bases between them. CDR3 length: 12 amino acids. Germline-derived CDR1 and CDR2 are KGHSH and LQKENI. CDR3 in amino acids: CASSPRVYEQYF. Written as DNA, the CDR3 is TGTGCCAGCTCACCACGGGTCTACGAGCAGTACTTC.

This clone occurred once. The CDR3 here is CASSESGDNPYEQYF. CDR3 DNA: TGCGCCAGCAGTGAGTCGGGGGACAACCCCTACGAGCAGTACTTC. V usage is TRBV10-1 and J usage is TRBJ2-7; TRBD1 is a possible D gene (6 bases). From germline, CDR1 is WNHNN and CDR2 SYGVQD (reference sequence). The V and J ends lost 0 bases and 2 bases respectively, with 11 bases between them. This CDR3 region has 15 residues.

The chain's CDR3 is CASSLAGGRSNEQFF. The CDR3 DNA reads TGTGCCAGCAGCTTAGCGGGGGGGCGGTCCAATGAGCAGTTCTTC. The chain employs TRBV11-3 and TRBJ2-1; 8 bases are a match to TRBD2. The length of the CDR3 is 15 residues. Germline CDR1 is SGHNT and CDR2 is YENEEA. V lost 1 base to trimming and J lost 6 bases; unmatched junction nucleotides: 5.

The V call is TRBV5-8, the J call TRBJ2-5; weak D call: TRBD2 (6 bases). The CDR3 sequence is 17 residues long. V dropped 1 base and J dropped 0 bases, with 16 bases sitting between them. Germline V gene lookup returns CDR1 SGHTS and CDR2 YDEGEE. The CDR3 bases are TGTGCCAGCAGCTTGTCAGGGCGGGGAACGTACCAAGAGACCCAGTACTTC. Translated, it gives CASSLSGRGTYQETQYF.

The rearrangement joins TRBV7-2 to TRBJ2-7; possibly TRBD1 for D (6 bases). Germline CDR1 and CDR2: SGHTA and FQGNSA. The CDR3 runs 13 residues. Trimming removed 1 base from V and 2 bases from J, with 6 bases in between. In DNA, the CDR3 is TGTGCCAGCAGCTTAGGGGGGCCCTACGAGCAGTACTTC. Translation gives CASSLGGPYEQYF.

CDR3 loop: CASSLGLGYEQYF. CDR3 in DNA: TGCGCCAGCAGCTTAGGGTTAGGGTACGAGCAGTACTTC. The chain joins TRBV5-1 to TRBJ2-7; no clear D gene. This CDR3 comprises 13 residues. V was trimmed by 2 bases and J by 4 bases, leaving 10 bases between them. The germline gives CDR1 SGHRS, CDR2 YFSETQ.

The genes are TRBV11-2 and TRBJ2-5; D is undetermined. The CDR3 sequence is 16 residues long. Trimming stripped 5 bases from V and 1 base from J, with 17 bases between. Germline V gene sequence: CDR1 SGHAT, CDR2 FQNNGV. CDR3 region: CASSLPQSAVQETQYF. The CDR3 DNA sequence: TGTGCCAGCAGCCTCCCCCAATCCGCGGTCCAAGAGACCCAGTACTTC.

This clone occurred once. J is TRBJ1-2 and V is TRBV9; D is possibly TRBD1 (5 bases). The CDR3 loop spans 17 amino acids. Trimming shortened V by 3 bases and J by 5 bases, and 23 bases separated the two germline ends. Germline CDR1 and CDR2: SGDLS and YYNGEE. The CDR3 DNA reads TGTGCCAGCAGCGCCTATTCGGCCAGGGAGAGAGGATATGGCTACACCTTC. Its translation is CASSAYSARERGYGYTF.

This chain joins TRBV6-5 and TRBJ2-2; D possibly corresponds to TRBD2 (5 bases). There are 13 residues in the CDR3. V shed 11 bases and J shed 1 base, with 11 bases lying between them. Germline loops: CDR1 MNHEY, CDR2 SVGAGI. The DNA of the CDR3 is TGTGCCGGACGGCGGGTGAACACCGGGGAGCTGTTTTTT. It encodes CAGRRVNTGELFF.

This sequence joins TRBV5-1 and TRBJ1-1, with a possible D match to TRBD1 (6 bases). The CDR3 covers 13 residues. V lost 5 bases and J lost 0, with 8 bases in between. Germline lookup yields CDR1 SGHRS and CDR2 YFSETQ. CDR3 sequence: CASSYRVNTEAFF. The CDR3 coding sequence is TGCGCCAGCAGTTACAGGGTGAACACTGAAGCTTTCTTT.